A selection of T cell receptor beta chains follows, all from one sample in a study of blood T cell repertoires in COVID-19. Repertoires were generated with immunoSEQ multiplex PCR, while TCRdb's copy carries only in-frame clones and drops some. This table holds tens of thousands of clones, roughly 76% found once. The sample comprised peripheral blood. Every receptor here comes from a woman over 75 with active or convalescent COVID-19. The CDR3 runs from the conserved cysteine through the conserved F or W. Fields, in order: clone size, J gene, V gene, D gene, CDR3 DNA, CDR3 protein. The D gene is left open where the match is weak. A row's size may be missing; if present it is once, few, many or a size class.

size: .
J: TRBJ2-5
V: TRBV5-1
D: TRBD1
DNA: TGCGCCAGCAGCTCCCGGACAGGGGAGATCGAGACCCAGTACTTC
CDR3: CASSSRTGEIETQYF

size: .
J: TRBJ2-7
V: TRBV7-8
D: TRBD1
DNA: TGTGCCAGCAGCTGGCGGACAGGGGCAGATGAGCAGTACTTC
CDR3: CASSWRTGADEQYF

size: .
J: TRBJ2-7
V: TRBV9
D: .
DNA: TGTGCCAGCAGCGAGGGGGGGGCCTTTCACGAGCAGTACTTC
CDR3: CASSEGGAFHEQYF

size: once
J: TRBJ2-3
V: TRBV7-6
D: .
DNA: TGTGCCAGCAGCTTACAGGGCACAGATACGCAGTATTTT
CDR3: CASSLQGTDTQYF

size: .
J: TRBJ2-2
V: TRBV5-8
D: TRBD2
DNA: TGTGCCAGCAGCGTCGGACTAGCGGGGATCACCGGGGAGCTGTTTTTT
CDR3: CASSVGLAGITGELFF

size: .
J: TRBJ2-1
V: TRBV24-1
D: .
DNA: TGTGCCACCAGTGATCCCCGGGGTAGGCTTGGGCATGAGCAGTTCTTC
CDR3: CATSDPRGRLGHEQFF

size: .
J: TRBJ2-7
V: TRBV6-1
D: TRBD2
DNA: TGTGCCAGCAGATATAGCGGGGGGGCGGGAGAGCAGTACTTC
CDR3: CASRYSGGAGEQYF

size: .
J: TRBJ2-1
V: TRBV6-4
D: TRBD2
DNA: TGTGCCAGCAGCTTAGCGGGTAGCAATGAGCAGTTCTTC
CDR3: CASSLAGSNEQFF

size: .
J: TRBJ2-1
V: TRBV7-9
D: TRBD1
DNA: TGTGCCAGCAGCCGCAAGCCCCCGGGACAGGGGGCCCCAAATGAGCAGTTCTTC
CDR3: CASSRKPPGQGAPNEQFF

size: .
J: TRBJ1-5
V: TRBV6-5
D: .
DNA: TGTGCCAGCAGTCCGGGTCCCTATCAGCCCCAGCATTTT
CDR3: CASSPGPYQPQHF

size: .
J: TRBJ1-3
V: TRBV7-2
D: .
DNA: TGTGCCAGCAGCTCCATGGGGGGGGCTGGAAACACCATATATTTT
CDR3: CASSSMGGAGNTIYF

size: .
J: TRBJ2-5
V: TRBV4-2
D: .
DNA: TGTGCCAGCAGCCAAGATGGCAGGGCGGAGACCCAGTACTTC
CDR3: CASSQDGRAETQYF

size: .
J: TRBJ2-5
V: TRBV4-2
D: TRBD2
DNA: TGTGCCAGCAGCCGGACTAGCGGGGGGTGGAACTTAGGGGAGACCCAGTACTTC
CDR3: CASSRTSGGWNLGETQYF

size: .
J: TRBJ2-7
V: TRBV5-4
D: TRBD1
DNA: TGTGCCAGCAGCACCGGACAGGGGGTATTCTACGAGCAGTACTTC
CDR3: CASSTGQGVFYEQYF

size: .
J: TRBJ2-3
V: TRBV6-5
D: .
DNA: TGTGCCAGCAGTTTTGCGGGGCCCACAGATACGCAGTATTTT
CDR3: CASSFAGPTDTQYF

size: .
J: TRBJ1-4
V: TRBV2
D: TRBD1
DNA: TGTGCCAGCAGTGAGACGGGACAGGGGATGCAGGATGAAAAACTGTTTTTT
CDR3: CASSETGQGMQDEKLFF

size: .
J: TRBJ2-6
V: TRBV6-4
D: TRBD1
DNA: TGTGCCAGCAGCAAAGGGGGACAGGGGGCATCTGGGGCCAACGTCCTGACTTTC
CDR3: CASSKGGQGASGANVLTF

size: few
J: TRBJ1-2
V: TRBV2
D: .
DNA: TGTGCCAGCAGTGTCGTACAGGGTTATGGCTACACCTTC
CDR3: CASSVVQGYGYTF

size: few
J: TRBJ1-2
V: TRBV15
D: TRBD1
DNA: TGTGCCACCAGCAGGACAGGGGGAGAGGGCTACACCTTC
CDR3: CATSRTGGEGYTF

size: .
J: TRBJ2-1
V: TRBV21-1
D: .
DNA: TGTGCCAGCAGCACACCGGGACAGAGGGACAATGAGCAGTTCTTC
CDR3: CASSTPGQRDNEQFF

size: .
J: TRBJ2-7
V: TRBV7-9
D: .
DNA: TGTGCCAGCACCCCGGGGGACAGCCTCAGGGACTTC
CDR3: CASTPGDSLRDF

size: .
J: TRBJ1-2
V: TRBV30
D: TRBD1
DNA: TGTGCCTGGACAGGGACAGGGAATAACTATGGCTACACCTTC
CDR3: CAWTGTGNNYGYTF

size: .
J: TRBJ2-1
V: TRBV5-1
D: .
DNA: TGCGCCAGCAGCTCTTCCGGGAACACCTACAATGAGCAGTTCTTC
CDR3: CASSSSGNTYNEQFF

size: .
J: TRBJ2-3
V: TRBV4-1
D: .
DNA: TGCGCCAGCAGCCAAGCCGGGGACTTCACAGATACGCAGTATTTT
CDR3: CASSQAGDFTDTQYF

size: .
J: TRBJ2-2
V: TRBV15
D: TRBD1
DNA: TGTGCCACCAGCAGAGATAGGGGGCCCGGGGAGCTGTTTTTT
CDR3: CATSRDRGPGELFF

size: .
J: TRBJ2-5
V: TRBV30
D: .
DNA: TGTGCCTGGAGTTCCACTAGCCGGGAGACCCAGTACTTC
CDR3: CAWSSTSRETQYF

size: .
J: TRBJ2-1
V: TRBV28
D: .
DNA: TGTGCCAGCAGTTCCCCGGGACTCCCCGATGAGCAGTTCTTC
CDR3: CASSSPGLPDEQFF

size: .
J: TRBJ2-1
V: TRBV6-5
D: .
DNA: TGTGCCAGCATGGGTGGGAGGGGGGATGAGCAGTTCTTC
CDR3: CASMGGRGDEQFF

size: .
J: TRBJ2-2
V: TRBV6-2/TRBV6-3
D: .
DNA: TGTGCCAGCAGTCTGGGACTTTTTAACACCGGGGAGCTGTTTTTT
CDR3: CASSLGLFNTGELFF

size: .
J: TRBJ2-1
V: TRBV24-1
D: TRBD2
DNA: TGTGCCACCAGTGCAGGACTAGGAGGGTTCAATGAGCAGTTCTTC
CDR3: CATSAGLGGFNEQFF

size: .
J: TRBJ2-3
V: TRBV3-1/TRBV3-2
D: .
DNA: TGTGCCAGCAGCCAAGATGACTTAAGAGTCACAGATACGCAGTATTTT
CDR3: CASSQDDLRVTDTQYF

size: .
J: TRBJ2-1
V: TRBV30
D: .
DNA: TGTGCCTGGAGTGTACTCGAACAGGGTCGGTGGTTCTTC
CDR3: CAWSVLEQGRWFF

size: .
J: TRBJ1-6
V: TRBV7-8
D: TRBD1
DNA: TGTGCCAGCAGATGGGACAGGTATAATTCACCCCTCCACTTT
CDR3: CASRWDRYNSPLHF

size: .
J: TRBJ2-1
V: TRBV7-2
D: .
DNA: TGTGCCAGCAGCTGGACTACGAGCTCCTACAATGAGCAGTTCTTC
CDR3: CASSWTTSSYNEQFF

size: .
J: TRBJ2-1
V: TRBV19
D: TRBD2
DNA: TGTGCCAGTAATGAAGTCGGGAGGCACAATGAGCAGTTCTTC
CDR3: CASNEVGRHNEQFF

size: .
J: TRBJ2-2
V: TRBV19
D: .
DNA: TGTGCCAGTAGTATTCTAGGGGGTGGGGGCACCGGGGAGCTGTTTTTT
CDR3: CASSILGGGGTGELFF

size: .
J: TRBJ1-5
V: TRBV3-1/TRBV3-2
D: TRBD1
DNA: TGTGCCAGCAGCCAAAGCAAGGACAGGGGAAATCAGCCCCAGCATTTT
CDR3: CASSQSKDRGNQPQHF

size: .
J: TRBJ2-5
V: TRBV7-9
D: TRBD1
DNA: TGTGCCAGCAGCTATCAGGGGGCTCGGGAGACCCAGTACTTC
CDR3: CASSYQGARETQYF

size: many
J: TRBJ1-2
V: TRBV14
D: .
DNA: TGTGCCAGCAGCCAGGTGACAGCGAACTATGGCTACACCTTC
CDR3: CASSQVTANYGYTF

size: .
J: TRBJ1-1
V: TRBV7-2
D: .
DNA: TGTGCCAGCAGCTGGGGGGGCGTGGATGGCACTGAAGCTTTCTTT
CDR3: CASSWGGVDGTEAFF

size: .
J: TRBJ1-2
V: TRBV30
D: .
DNA: TGTGCCTGGAGTGTCTACTATGGCTACACCTTC
CDR3: CAWSVYYGYTF

size: .
J: TRBJ2-7
V: TRBV6-2/TRBV6-3
D: .
DNA: TGTGCCAGCAGTTACCGGGACACAGGGACCTACGAGCAGTACTTC
CDR3: CASSYRDTGTYEQYF

size: .
J: TRBJ2-3
V: TRBV5-1
D: TRBD2
DNA: TGCGCCAGCAAGGGGCTAGCGGGCACAGATACGCAGTATTTT
CDR3: CASKGLAGTDTQYF